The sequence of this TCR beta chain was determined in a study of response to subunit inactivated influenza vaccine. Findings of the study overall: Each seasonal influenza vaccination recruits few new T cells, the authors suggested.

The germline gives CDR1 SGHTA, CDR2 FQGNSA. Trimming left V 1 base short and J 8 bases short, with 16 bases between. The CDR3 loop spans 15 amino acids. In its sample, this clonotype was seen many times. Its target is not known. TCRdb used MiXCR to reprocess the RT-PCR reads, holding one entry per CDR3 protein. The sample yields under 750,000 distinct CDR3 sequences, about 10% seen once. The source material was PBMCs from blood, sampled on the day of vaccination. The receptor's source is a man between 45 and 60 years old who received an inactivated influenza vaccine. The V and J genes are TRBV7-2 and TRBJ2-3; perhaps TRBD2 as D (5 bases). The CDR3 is CASSLETIQSTTQYF. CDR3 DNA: TGTGCCAGCAGCTTAGAGACTATTCAGTCAACTACGCAGTATTTT.